This T cell receptor beta chain originates from a study of cytomegalovirus exposure and HLA in healthy donors. Comment on this clone: The antigen remains unidentified.

Study-level results: TCR beta V segments were, for the most part, productive about 87% or about 30% of the time in an earlier analysis. It was assumed in the presence/absence analyses that sequencing depth was roughly uniform across donors.

Vbeta (60) and Jbeta (13) primers were used in the PCR. Assay: immunoSEQ multiplex PCR; the TCRdb copy retains only in-frame clones and omits some. This sample has 160,000 or so clones, with around 85% found just once. CDR3 length equals 15 residues. Between the trimmed V and J ends, which lost 7 bases and 0 bases, there was a span of 13 bases. Germline V lookup: CDR1 SGDLS, CDR2 YYNGEE. The chain links TRBV9 to TRBJ2-2, with a tentative D call TRBD2 (5 bases). The receptor was derived from a man aged 50 to 60 in good health and CMV-seropositive. The sequencing sample was made of PBMCs. The CDR3 region is CASSGETPNTGELFF. In DNA, the CDR3 is TGTGCCAGCTCCGGGGAGACCCCGAACACCGGGGAGCTGTTTTTT.